This T cell receptor beta chain emerged from a study of T cell responses to AZD1222 COVID-19 vaccine. General study points: Once two AZD1222 doses were given, Spike-specific TCR breadth and depth went up. Most donors were white British, females outnumbered males, and clonal diversity was possibly underestimated. Seropositive status at baseline applied to only a handful of AZD1222 recipients. As reported, nearly half of all spike-specific TCRs target variant regions that are unmutated.

This clone was seen a single time. Its antigen is still unknown. Between the trimmed V and J ends, which lost 3 bases and 5 bases, there was a span of 5 bases. Germline V gene lookup returns CDR1 MNHNS and CDR2 SASEGT. CDR3 size: 12 residues. The assay was immunoSEQ multiplex PCR, and TCRdb's table has in-frame clones only and misses some. Of approximately 110,000 clones detected, over 85% appear once; the ten largest clones hold roughly 4.1%. The V and J genes are TRBV6-1 and TRBJ1-5; no definite D call. The TCR was taken from an adult in good health. Here the sequenced sample was peripheral blood, taken on day 0 of AZD1222 vaccination. In nucleotides, the CDR3 is TGTGCCAGCAGTGACAGGTATCAGCCCCAGCATTTT. The encoded protein is CASSDRYQPQHF.